This T cell receptor beta chain originates from a study of neurological immune-mediated disorders. Overall study results and limits: HTLV-1-associated myelopathy displayed the greatest TCR clonal expansion, and multiple sclerosis exhibited the smallest, lower than that of healthy controls.

The V gene lost 2 bases and the J gene lost 5 bases, with 1 base spanning the gap. CDR1 and CDR2 from the germline V gene are MNHNS and SASEGT. The CDR3 spans 11 residues. The cDNA was produced through 5'RACE with 10-nucleotide random UMIs. Sequencing runs each yielded over 180 million TCR-beta sequences from 15-18 subjects. Via MiXCR, TCRdb re-called the 5' RACE reads, giving one row per CDR3 protein. The sample includes 53,000 or so distinct CDR3 sequences, 12% of them seen just once. Unsorted libraries were prepared from 2 million PBMCs that had been stored at -80 C. The table lists this clonotype with many counts. Its antigen is not known.

The chain couples TRBV6-1 to TRBJ1-5; D is undetermined. The clonotype comes from a woman aged 60-75 years with HTLV-1-associated myelopathy (HAM/TSP). The sequencing input was PBMCs. The CDR3 region is CASSEYQPQHF. The DNA for the CDR3 is TGTGCCAGCAGTGAATATCAGCCCCAGCATTTT.